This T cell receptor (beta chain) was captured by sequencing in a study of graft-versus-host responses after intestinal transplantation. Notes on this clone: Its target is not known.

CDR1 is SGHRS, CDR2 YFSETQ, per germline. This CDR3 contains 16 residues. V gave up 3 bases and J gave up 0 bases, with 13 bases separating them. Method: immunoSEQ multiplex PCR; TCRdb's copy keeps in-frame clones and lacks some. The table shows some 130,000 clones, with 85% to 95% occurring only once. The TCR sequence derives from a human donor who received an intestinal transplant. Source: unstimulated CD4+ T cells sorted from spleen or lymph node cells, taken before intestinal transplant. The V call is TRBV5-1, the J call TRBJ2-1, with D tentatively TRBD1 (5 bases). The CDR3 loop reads CASSSRADSSYNEQFF. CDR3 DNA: TGCGCCAGCAGCTCAAGAGCCGACAGCTCCTACAATGAGCAGTTCTTC.